This TCR beta chain was sequenced in a study of T cells in Graves' hyperthyroidism and ophthalmopathy. Graves' hyperthyroidism without ophthalmopathy progression within 18 months was termed stable. Patients aged 18 to 65 had newly diagnosed hyperthyroidism lasting under 2 months. Study-level points and caveats: Separating ophthalmopathy from stable hyperthyroidism was achieved by a 13 V-J model. Clonotypes that were expanded in thyroid above 0.001 mostly appeared in blood too.

As concerns this clonotype: Its antigen is not identified. Given a much more abundant clone one base away, this may be a read error.

Researchers amplified the TCR beta CDR3 regions from RNA transcripts. A set of HTBI primers served as the primers for a first-round RT-PCR of the TCR CDR3. From the multiplex PCR reads, TCRdb called clonotypes with MiXCR, one entry per CDR3 protein. The data show about 690,000 distinct CDR3 sequences, roughly a sixth seen once. This CDR3 is 11 amino acids long. The J segment lost 12 bases and the V segment lost 3 bases, leaving 2 bases of the junction unmatched. From germline, CDR1 is KGHSH and CDR2 LQKENI. This receptor was obtained from a man aged 50 to 60 with Graves' hyperthyroidism. Specimen: blood. The chain recombines TRBV18 with TRBJ2-1, with 7 bases aligning to TRBD2. The chain's CDR3 is CASSPGEGQFF. CDR3 sequence (DNA): TGTGCCAGCTCACCTGGGGAGGGGCAGTTCTTC.